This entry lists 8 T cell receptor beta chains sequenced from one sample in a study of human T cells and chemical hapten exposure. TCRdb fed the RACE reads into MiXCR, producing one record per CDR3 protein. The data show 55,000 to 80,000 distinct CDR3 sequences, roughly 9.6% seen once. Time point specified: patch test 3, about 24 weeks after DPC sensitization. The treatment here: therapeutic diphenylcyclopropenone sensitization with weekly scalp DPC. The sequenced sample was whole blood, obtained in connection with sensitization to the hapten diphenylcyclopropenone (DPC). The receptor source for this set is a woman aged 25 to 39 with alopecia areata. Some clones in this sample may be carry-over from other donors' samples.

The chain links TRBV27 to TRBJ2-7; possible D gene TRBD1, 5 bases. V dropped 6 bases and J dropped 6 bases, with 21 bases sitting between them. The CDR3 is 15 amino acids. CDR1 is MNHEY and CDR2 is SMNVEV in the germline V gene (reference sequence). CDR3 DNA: TGTGCCAGCAGCCGGCAGGGCCAACCACGTGGCGAGCAGTACTTC. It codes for CASSRQGQPRGEQYF.

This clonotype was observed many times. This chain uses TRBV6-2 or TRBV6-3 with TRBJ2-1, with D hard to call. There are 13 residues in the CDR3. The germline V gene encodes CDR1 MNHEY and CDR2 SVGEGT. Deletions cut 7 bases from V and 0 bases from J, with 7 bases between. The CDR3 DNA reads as TGTGCCAGCAAGGGTAGCTCCTACAATGAGCAGTTCTTC. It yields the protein CASKGSSYNEQFF.

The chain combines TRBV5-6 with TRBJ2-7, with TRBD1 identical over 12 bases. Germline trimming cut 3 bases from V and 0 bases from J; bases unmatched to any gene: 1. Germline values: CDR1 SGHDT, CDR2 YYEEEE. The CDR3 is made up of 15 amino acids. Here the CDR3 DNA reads TGTGCCAGCAGCTGGGGACAGGGGGCCTCCTACGAGCAGTACTTC. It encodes CASSWGQGASYEQYF. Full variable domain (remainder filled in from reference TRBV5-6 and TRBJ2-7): DAGVTQSPTHLIKTRGQQVTLRCSPKSGHDTVSWYQQALGQGPQFIFQYYEEEERQRGNFPDRFSGHQFPNYSSELNVNALLLGDSALYLCASSWGQGASYEQYFGPGTRLTVT.

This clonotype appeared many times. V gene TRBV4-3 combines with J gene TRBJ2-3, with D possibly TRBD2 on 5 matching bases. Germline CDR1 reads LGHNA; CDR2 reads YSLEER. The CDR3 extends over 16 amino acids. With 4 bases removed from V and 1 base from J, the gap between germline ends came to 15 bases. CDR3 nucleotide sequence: TGCGCCAGCAGCCGAGCCGGGCCTAGCCGCACAGATACGCAGTATTTT. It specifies CASSRAGPSRTDTQYF.

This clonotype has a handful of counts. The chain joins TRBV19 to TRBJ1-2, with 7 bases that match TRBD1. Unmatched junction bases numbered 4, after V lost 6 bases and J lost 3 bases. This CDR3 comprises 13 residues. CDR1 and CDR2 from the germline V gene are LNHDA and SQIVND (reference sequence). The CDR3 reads CASSEQGYYGYTF. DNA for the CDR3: TGTGCCAGTAGCGAACAGGGGTACTATGGCTACACCTTC.

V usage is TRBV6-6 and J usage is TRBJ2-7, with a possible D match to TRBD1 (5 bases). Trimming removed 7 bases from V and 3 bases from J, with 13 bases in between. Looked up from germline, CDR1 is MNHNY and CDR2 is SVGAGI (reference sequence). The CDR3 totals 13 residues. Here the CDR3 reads CASNKDNLYEQYF. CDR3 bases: TGTGCCAGCAATAAGGACAACCTCTACGAGCAGTACTTC.

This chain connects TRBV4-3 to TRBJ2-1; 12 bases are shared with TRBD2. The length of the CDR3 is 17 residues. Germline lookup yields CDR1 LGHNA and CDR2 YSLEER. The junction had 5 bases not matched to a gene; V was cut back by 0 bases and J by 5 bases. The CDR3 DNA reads TGCGCCAGCAGCCAAGATCATCGGACTAGCGGGGACAATGAGCAGTTCTTC. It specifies CASSQDHRTSGDNEQFF.

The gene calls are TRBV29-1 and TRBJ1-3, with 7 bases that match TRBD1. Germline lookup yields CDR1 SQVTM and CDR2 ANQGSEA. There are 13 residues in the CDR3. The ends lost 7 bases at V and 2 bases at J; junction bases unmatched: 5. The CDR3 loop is CSAGQATGNTIYF. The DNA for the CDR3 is TGCAGCGCCGGACAGGCGACTGGAAACACCATATATTTT.